This T cell receptor (beta chain) was captured by sequencing in a study of PD-L1 blockade in urothelial cancer. Across the study: Analysis of the blood was performed 3 weeks (second dose) and 6 weeks after treatment start.

Repertoires were generated with immunoSEQ multiplex PCR, while TCRdb's copy carries only in-frame clones and drops some. The sample yields approximately 90,000 clones, roughly 89% seen once. The germline CDR1 and CDR2 sequences are KGHSH and LQKENI. Trimming cost V 6 bases and J 1 base; bases outside gene matches: 5. The CDR3 covers 14 residues. Sample time point: pretreatment peripheral blood. Material: PBMCs, obtained around atezolizumab (anti-PD-L1) treatment. The chain has TRBV18 and TRBJ2-5, with TRBD1 identical over 7 bases. The source is a man aged 55 to 70 with urothelial cancer. The CDR3 DNA follows: TGTGCCAGCTCCCTCGGGACAGCCCAAGAGACCCAGTACTTC. As protein: CASSLGTAQETQYF.